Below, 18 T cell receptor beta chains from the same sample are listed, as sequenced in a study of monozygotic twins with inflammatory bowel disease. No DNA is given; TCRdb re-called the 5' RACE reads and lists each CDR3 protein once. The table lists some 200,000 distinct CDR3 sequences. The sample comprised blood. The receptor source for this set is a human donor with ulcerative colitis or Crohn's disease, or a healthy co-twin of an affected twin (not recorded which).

CDR3 region: CASSEGWGQGSPAQYF. The V call is TRBV19, the J call TRBJ2-5; TCRdb returns TRBD1, unconfirmable since there is no DNA. The CDR3 spans 16 residues. Germline CDR1 LNHDA, CDR2 SQIVND (reference sequence).

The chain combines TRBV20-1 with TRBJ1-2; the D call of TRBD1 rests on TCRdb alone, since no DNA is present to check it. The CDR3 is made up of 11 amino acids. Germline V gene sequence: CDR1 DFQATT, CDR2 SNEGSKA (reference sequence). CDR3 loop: CSAFIPGRDTF.

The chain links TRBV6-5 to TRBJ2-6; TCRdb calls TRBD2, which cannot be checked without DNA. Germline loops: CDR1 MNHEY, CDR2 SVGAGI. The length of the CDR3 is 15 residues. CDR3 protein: CASSYSAGWANVLTF.

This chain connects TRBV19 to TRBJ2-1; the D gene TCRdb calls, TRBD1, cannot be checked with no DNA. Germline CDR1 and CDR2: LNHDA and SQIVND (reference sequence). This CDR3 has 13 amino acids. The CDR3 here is CASALTAYNEQFF. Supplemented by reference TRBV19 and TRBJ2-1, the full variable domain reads DGGITQSPKYLFRKEGQNVTLSCEQNLNHDAMYWYRQDPGQGLRLIYYSQIVNDFQKGDIAEGYSVSREKKESFPLTVTSAQKNPTAFYLCASALTAYNEQFFGPGTRLTVL.

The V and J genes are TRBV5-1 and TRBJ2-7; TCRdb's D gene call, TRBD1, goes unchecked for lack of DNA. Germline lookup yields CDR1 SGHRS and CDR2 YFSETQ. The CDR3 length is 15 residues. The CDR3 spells CASSLGGTGDYEQYF.

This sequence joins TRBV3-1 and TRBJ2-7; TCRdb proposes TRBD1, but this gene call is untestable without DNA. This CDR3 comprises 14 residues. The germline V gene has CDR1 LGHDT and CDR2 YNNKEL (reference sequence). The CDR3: CASSQRGKNYEQYF.

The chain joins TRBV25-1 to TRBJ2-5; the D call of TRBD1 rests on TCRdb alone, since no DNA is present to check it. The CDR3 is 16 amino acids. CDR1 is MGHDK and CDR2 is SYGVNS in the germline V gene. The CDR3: CASSEFPAGVGETQYF.

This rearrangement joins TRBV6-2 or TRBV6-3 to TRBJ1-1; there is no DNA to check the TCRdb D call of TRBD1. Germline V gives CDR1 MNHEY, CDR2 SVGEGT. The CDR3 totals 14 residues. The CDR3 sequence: CASSYNGVGREAFF.

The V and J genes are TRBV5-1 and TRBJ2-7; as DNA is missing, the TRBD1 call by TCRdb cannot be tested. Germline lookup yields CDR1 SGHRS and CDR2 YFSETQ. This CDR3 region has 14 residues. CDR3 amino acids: CASSLRDRKYEQYF.

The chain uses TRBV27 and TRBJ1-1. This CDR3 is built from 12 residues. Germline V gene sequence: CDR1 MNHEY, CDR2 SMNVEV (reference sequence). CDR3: CASSSTNTEAFF.

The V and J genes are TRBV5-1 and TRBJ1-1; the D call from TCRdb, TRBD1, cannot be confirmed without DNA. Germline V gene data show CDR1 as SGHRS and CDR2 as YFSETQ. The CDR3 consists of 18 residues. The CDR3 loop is CASSLIPGQGRGNTEAFF.

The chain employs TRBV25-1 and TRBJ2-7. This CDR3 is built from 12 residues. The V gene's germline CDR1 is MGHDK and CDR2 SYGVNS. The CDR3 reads CASSESWGEQYF.

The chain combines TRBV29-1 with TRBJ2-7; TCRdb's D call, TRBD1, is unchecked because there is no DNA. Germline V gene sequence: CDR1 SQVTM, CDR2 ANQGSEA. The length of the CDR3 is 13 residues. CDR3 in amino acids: CSAIGQASYEQYF.

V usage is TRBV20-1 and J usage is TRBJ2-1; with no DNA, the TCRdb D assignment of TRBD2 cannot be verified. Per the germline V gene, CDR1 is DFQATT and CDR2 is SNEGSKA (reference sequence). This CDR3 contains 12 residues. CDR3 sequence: CSALSAIGEQFF.

CDR3: CASSPGAGGFYNEQFF. The rearrangement uses TRBV5-1 and TRBJ2-1; the D call from TCRdb, TRBD1, cannot be confirmed without DNA. This CDR3 is 16 amino acids long. CDR1 is SGHRS, CDR2 YFSETQ, per germline. The full variable domain, its missing parts supplied by reference TRBV5-1 and TRBJ2-1, is KAGVTQTPRYLIKTRGQQVTLSCSPISGHRSVSWYQQTPGQGLQFLFEYFSETQRNKGNFPGRFSGRQFSNSRSEMNVSTLELGDSALYLCASSPGAGGFYNEQFFGPGTRLTVL.

The CDR3 region is CASSIGWENYEQFF. The chain has TRBV19 and TRBJ2-1; TCRdb picks TRBD2, but there is no DNA to check that call. This CDR3 has 14 amino acids. Germline CDR1 LNHDA, CDR2 SQIVND (reference sequence).

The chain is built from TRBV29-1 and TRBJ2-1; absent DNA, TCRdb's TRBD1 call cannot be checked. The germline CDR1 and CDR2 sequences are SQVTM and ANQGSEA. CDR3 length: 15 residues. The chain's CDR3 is CSVSNGDRVYNEQFF.

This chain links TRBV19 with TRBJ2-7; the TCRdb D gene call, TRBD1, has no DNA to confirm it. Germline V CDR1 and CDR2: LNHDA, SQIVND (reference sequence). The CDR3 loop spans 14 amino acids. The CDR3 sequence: CASSTYGTGGEQYF.